Below, one T cell receptor (beta chain) is given with its context. As yet, its antigen is unknown. The source of the sample is a study of T cell responses to AZD1222 COVID-19 vaccine. CDR3 length: 16 amino acids. V lost 1 base to trimming and J lost 3 bases, with 15 bases between them. CDR1 and CDR2 from the germline V gene are SGHAT and FQNNGV. Study-wide points: Only six or seven AZD1222 recipients tested seropositive at baseline. Spike-specific TCR repertoires showed rising breadth and depth after two AZD1222 doses. Donors were largely white British and mainly female; clonal diversity was possibly underestimated.

Produced via immunoSEQ multiplex PCR; TCRdb's table is partial and in-frame only. Found here are about 86,000 clones, around 90% of them singletons; the top ten hold under 6.5%. This sequence originates from an adult in good health. The V call is TRBV11-2, the J call TRBJ1-1, with D perhaps matching TRBD1 (5 bases). Sequencing used peripheral blood, obtained on day 0 of AZD1222 vaccination. The CDR3 coding sequence is TGTGCCAGCAGCTTAGGGAGTGGGGGGTCCGACACTGAAGCTTTCTTT. Translated: CASSLGSGGSDTEAFF.